These T cell receptor beta chains were read from a single sample in a study of blood T cell repertoires in COVID-19. Repertoires were generated with immunoSEQ multiplex PCR, while TCRdb's copy carries only in-frame clones and drops some. The sample lists over 65,000 clones, roughly 77% occurring once. Sequencing was done on a sample of peripheral blood. These TCRs come from a human donor in a cohort sampled during active COVID-19. Each CDR3 is given with its conserved first and last residue.

length,J,V,CDR3
14,TRBJ1-2,TRBV9,CASSAQQGANGHTF
18,TRBJ2-7,TRBV27,CASSPLLAGGPRRDEQYF
16,TRBJ1-4,TRBV28,CASSFRARHRNEKLFF
21,TRBJ1-2,TRBV28,CASSSLNPSKPFGGTDYGYTF
14,TRBJ1-1,TRBV7-9,CASSLVETATEAFF
14,TRBJ1-5,TRBV30,CAWTRDSRNQPQHF
14,TRBJ1-5,TRBV28,CASTGTGGIQPQHF
14,TRBJ2-5,TRBV5-4,CASSRGGGKETQYF
15,TRBJ2-3,TRBV6-5,CASTPLAGGGDTQYF
15,TRBJ2-2,TRBV10-1,CASSRDSKNTGELFF
15,TRBJ2-1,TRBV5-1,CASSRLASSYNEQFF
15,TRBJ2-1,TRBV5-4,CASSRRSGSGNEQFF
14,TRBJ2-7,TRBV28,CASRGSTGGREQYF
14,TRBJ1-2,TRBV28,CASNFRDSYYGYTF
14,TRBJ1-2,TRBV28,CATRLGQANYGYTF
19,TRBJ2-7,TRBV4-1,CASSQDRRVVAGASYEQYF
16,TRBJ2-1,TRBV6-2/TRBV6-3,CASSTPQGGRNNEQFF
20,TRBJ2-3,TRBV4-1,CASSRIPGLAFLRGTDTQYF
18,TRBJ2-7,TRBV4-3,CASSQDYLDGDRSYEQYF
15,TRBJ2-1,TRBV7-9,CASSTTSGRRNEQFF
16,TRBJ2-3,TRBV19,CASSQGRDRVTDTQYF
14,TRBJ2-5,TRBV28,CASSFDRGQETQYF
18,TRBJ2-6,TRBV5-3,CARNPRTGQSSGANVLTF
13,TRBJ2-7,TRBV28,CASSKDSAYEQYF
13,TRBJ1-2,TRBV7-9,CASSFSTGDGYTF
13,TRBJ2-2,TRBV3-1/TRBV3-2,CASSQLDTGELFF
16,TRBJ1-1,TRBV21-1,CASSKENRGINTEAFF
14,TRBJ1-5,TRBV18,CASSPGAGNQPQHF
14,TRBJ2-1,TRBV6-6,CASSSRGSDNEQFF
13,TRBJ2-7,TRBV4-1,CASSQGGNYEQYF
13,TRBJ1-1,TRBV5-1,CASSWRTGDGAFF
16,TRBJ2-7,TRBV7-6,CASSLGLAGVPYEQYF
14,TRBJ2-7,TRBV6-5,CASSPEGLPYEQYF
14,TRBJ2-3,TRBV28,CASTLGGRRDTQYF